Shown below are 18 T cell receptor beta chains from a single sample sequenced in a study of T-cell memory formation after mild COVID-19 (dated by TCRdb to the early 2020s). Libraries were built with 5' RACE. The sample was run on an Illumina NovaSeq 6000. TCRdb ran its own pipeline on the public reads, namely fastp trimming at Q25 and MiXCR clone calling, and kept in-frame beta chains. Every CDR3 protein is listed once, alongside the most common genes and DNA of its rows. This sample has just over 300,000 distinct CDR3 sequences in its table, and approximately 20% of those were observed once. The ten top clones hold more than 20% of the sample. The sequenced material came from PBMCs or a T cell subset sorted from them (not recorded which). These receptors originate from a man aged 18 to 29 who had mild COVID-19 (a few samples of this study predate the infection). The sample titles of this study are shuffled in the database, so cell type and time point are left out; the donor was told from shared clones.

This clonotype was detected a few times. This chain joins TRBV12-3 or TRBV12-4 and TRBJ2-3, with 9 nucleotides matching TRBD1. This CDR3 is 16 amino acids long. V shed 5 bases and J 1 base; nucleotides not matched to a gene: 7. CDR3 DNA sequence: TGTGCCAGCAGTCGCCGGACAGGGGAAGGCACAGATACGCAGTATTTT. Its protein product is CASSRRTGEGTDTQYF.

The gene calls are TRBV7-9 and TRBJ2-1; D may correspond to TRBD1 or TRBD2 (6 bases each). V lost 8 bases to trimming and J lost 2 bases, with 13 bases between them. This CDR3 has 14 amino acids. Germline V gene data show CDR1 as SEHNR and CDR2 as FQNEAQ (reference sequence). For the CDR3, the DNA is TGTGCCAGCTCGGGGGACATTGCCTACAATGAGCAGTTCTTC. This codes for CASSGDIAYNEQFF.

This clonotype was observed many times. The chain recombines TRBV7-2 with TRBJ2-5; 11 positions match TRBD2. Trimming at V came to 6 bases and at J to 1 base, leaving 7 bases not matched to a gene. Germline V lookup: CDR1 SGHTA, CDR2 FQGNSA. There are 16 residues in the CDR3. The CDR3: CASSLRLAGGQETQYF. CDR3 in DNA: TGTGCCAGCAGTTTAAGGCTAGCGGGGGGCCAAGAGACCCAGTACTTC.

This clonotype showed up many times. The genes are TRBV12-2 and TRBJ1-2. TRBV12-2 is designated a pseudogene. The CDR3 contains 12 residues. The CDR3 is CASRPSGCGYTF. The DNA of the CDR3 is TGTGCAAGTCGCCCCAGTGGGTGCGGCTACACCTTC.

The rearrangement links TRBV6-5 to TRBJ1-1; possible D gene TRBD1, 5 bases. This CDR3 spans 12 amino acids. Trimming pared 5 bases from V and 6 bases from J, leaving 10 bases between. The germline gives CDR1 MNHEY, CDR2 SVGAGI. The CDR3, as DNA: TGTGCCAGCAGTAACCCGACAGCTGAAGCTTTCTTT. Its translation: CASSNPTAEAFF.

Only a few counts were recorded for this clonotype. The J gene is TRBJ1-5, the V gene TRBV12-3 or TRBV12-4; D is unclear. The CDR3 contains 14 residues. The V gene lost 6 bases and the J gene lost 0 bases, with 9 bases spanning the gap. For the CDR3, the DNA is TGTGCCAGCAGCCCCACGGATAGCAATCAGCCCCAGCATTTT. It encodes CASSPTDSNQPQHF.

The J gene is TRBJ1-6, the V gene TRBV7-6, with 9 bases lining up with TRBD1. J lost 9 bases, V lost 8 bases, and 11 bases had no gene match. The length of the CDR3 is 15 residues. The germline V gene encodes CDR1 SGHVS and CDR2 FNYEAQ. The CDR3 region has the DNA TGTGCCAGCGCCTCGCTCGGGACAGGGCCTTCACCCCTCCACTTT. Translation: CASASLGTGPSPLHF.

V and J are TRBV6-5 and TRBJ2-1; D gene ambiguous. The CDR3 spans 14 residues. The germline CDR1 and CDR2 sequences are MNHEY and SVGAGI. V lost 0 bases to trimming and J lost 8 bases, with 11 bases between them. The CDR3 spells CASSYSTRGYEQFF. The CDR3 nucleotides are TGTGCCAGCAGTTACTCGACGAGAGGCTATGAGCAGTTCTTC.

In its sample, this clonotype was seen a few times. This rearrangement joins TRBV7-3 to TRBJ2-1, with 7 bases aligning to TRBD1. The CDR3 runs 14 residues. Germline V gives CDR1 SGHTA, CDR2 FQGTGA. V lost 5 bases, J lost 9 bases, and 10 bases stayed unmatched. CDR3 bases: TGTGCCAGCAGCGTACGACAGGGCCTGGCTGAGCAGTTCTTC. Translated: CASSVRQGLAEQFF.

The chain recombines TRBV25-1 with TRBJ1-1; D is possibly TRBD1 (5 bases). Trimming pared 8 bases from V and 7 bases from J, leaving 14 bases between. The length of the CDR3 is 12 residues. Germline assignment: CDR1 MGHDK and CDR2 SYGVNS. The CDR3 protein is CASQRGGVEAFF. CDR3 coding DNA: TGTGCCAGCCAGAGGGGAGGGGTTGAAGCTTTCTTT. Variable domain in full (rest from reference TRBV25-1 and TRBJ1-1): EADIYQTPRYLVIGTGKKITLECSQTMGHDKMYWYQQDPGMELHLIHYSYGVNSTEKGDLSSESTVSRIRTEHFPLTLESARPSHTSQYLCASQRGGVEAFFGQGTRLTVV.

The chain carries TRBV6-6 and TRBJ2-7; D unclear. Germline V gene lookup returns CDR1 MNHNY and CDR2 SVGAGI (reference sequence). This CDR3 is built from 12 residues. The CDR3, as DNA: TGTGCCAGCAGTTACGGGGAATACGGGCAGTACGTC. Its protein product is CASSYGEYGQYV.

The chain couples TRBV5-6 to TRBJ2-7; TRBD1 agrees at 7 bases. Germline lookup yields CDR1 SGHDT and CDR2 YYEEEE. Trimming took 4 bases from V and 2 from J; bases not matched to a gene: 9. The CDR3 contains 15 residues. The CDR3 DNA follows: TGTGCCAGCAGCAGGGGACAGCGAGGTCCCTACGAGCAGTACTTC. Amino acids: CASSRGQRGPYEQYF.

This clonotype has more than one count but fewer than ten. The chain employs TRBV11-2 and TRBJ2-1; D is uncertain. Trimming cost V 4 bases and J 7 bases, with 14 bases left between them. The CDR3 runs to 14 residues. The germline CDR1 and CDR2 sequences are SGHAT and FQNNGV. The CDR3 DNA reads TGTGCCAGCAGCTCGATGACCGAACGGAATGAGCAGTTCTTC. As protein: CASSSMTERNEQFF.

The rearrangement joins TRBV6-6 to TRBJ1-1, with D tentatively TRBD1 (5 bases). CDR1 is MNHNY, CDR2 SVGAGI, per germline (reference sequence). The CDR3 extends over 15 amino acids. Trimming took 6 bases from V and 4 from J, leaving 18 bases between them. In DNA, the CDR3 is TGTGCCAGCAGCCTTACTCAGGGTTGGAGCACTGAAGCTTTCTTT. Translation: CASSLTQGWSTEAFF.

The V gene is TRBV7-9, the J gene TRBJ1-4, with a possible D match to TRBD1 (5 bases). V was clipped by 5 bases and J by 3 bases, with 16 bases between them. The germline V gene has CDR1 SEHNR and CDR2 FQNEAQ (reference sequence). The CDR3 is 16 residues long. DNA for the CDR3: TGTGCCAGCAGCAAAACCGTCGACAGTTCTAATGAAAAACTGTTTTTT. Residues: CASSKTVDSSNEKLFF.

The CDR3 DNA sequence: TGTGCCAGCAGCTTGCGGTCCTTAAGTCGGGGAGCTTTCTTT. Its translation: CASSLRSLSRGAFF. V gene TRBV7-2 combines with J gene TRBJ1-1, with no clear D. Germline V gene data show CDR1 as SGHTA and CDR2 as FQGNSA. The length of the CDR3 is 14 residues. The V gene lost 3 bases and the J gene lost 10 bases, with 18 bases spanning the gap.

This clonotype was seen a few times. CDR3 sequence reads: CASSSTGGNEKLFF. CDR3 DNA: TGTGCCAGCAGCTCGACAGGCGGTAATGAAAAACTGTTTTTT. This chain joins TRBV5-4 and TRBJ1-4; possibly TRBD1 for D (6 bases). The V end lost 3 bases, the J end lost 4 bases, and 10 bases lay between the germline ends. The length of the CDR3 is 14 residues. Germline lookup yields CDR1 SGHNT and CDR2 YYREEE (reference sequence).

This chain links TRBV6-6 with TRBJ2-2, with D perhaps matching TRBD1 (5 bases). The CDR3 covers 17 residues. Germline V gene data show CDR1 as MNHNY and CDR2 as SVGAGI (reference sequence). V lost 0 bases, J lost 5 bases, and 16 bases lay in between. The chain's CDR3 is CASSYSDSRALTGELFF. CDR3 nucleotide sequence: TGTGCCAGCAGTTACTCTGATAGCAGGGCCCTAACCGGGGAGCTGTTTTTT.